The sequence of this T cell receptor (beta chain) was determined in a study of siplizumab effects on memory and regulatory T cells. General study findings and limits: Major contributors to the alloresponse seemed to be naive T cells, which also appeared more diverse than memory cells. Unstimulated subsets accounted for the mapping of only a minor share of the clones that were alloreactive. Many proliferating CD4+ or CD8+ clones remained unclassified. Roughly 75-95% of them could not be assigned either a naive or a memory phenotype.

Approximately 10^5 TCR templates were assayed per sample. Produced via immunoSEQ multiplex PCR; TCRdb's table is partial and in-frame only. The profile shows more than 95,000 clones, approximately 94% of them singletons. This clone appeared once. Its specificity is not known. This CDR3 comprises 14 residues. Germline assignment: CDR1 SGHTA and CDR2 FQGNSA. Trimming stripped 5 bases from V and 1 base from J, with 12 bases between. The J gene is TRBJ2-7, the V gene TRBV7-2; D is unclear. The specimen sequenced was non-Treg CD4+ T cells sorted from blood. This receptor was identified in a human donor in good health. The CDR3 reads CASSPRYGSYEQYF. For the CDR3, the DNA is TGTGCCAGCAGCCCTAGATACGGTTCCTACGAGCAGTACTTC.